These 19 T cell receptor beta chains originate from one sample sequenced in a study of cytomegalovirus exposure and HLA in healthy donors. A multiplex PCR was run with 60 Vbeta primers and 13 Jbeta primers. The repertoire was sequenced with immunoSEQ multiplex PCR; TCRdb's copy has only in-frame clones and lacks some. Of 150,000 to 200,000 clones in the sample, 75% were seen once. Sequencing used PBMCs. These receptors all come from a woman aged 40 to 50 in good health and CMV-seropositive.

This chain joins TRBV4-3 and TRBJ2-7, with 9 bases identical to TRBD2. V was clipped by 3 bases and J by 3 bases; unmatched bases: 6. The CDR3 runs to 15 residues. CDR1 is LGHNA, CDR2 YSLEER, per germline. The CDR3 DNA is TGCGCCAGCAGCCACATAGCGGGAGTCATCTACGAGCAGTACTTC. Its translation: CASSHIAGVIYEQYF.

The V call is TRBV7-8, the J call TRBJ2-2; 7 bases match TRBD1. Germline loops: CDR1 SGHVS, CDR2 FQNEAQ. J lost 6 bases, V lost 6 bases, and 7 bases had no gene match. This CDR3 contains 14 residues. In nucleotides, the CDR3 is TGTGCCAGCAGTCTTATGCAGGGGGCCGGGGAGCTGTTTTTT. It is translated as CASSLMQGAGELFF.

This chain uses TRBV28 with TRBJ1-6, with TRBD1 as a possible D gene (6 bases). The V and J ends lost 6 bases and 10 bases respectively, with 22 bases between them. Germline CDR1 is MDHEN and CDR2 is SYDVKM. The length of the CDR3 is 16 residues. For the CDR3, the DNA is TGTGCCAGCAGAAAGGCCGGCGGGGGCGCGGGGTCACCCCTCCACTTT. This gives the protein CASRKAGGGAGSPLHF.

The chain has TRBV29-1 and TRBJ2-7; 10 nucleotides match TRBD2. Germline values: CDR1 SQVTM, CDR2 ANQGSEA. The CDR3 runs 13 residues. The V gene end was trimmed by 6 bases and the J gene end by 8 bases; junction bases not matched to a gene: 10. The CDR3 coding sequence is TGCAGCGTGAGGCTAGCGGGGGACAGCAAGCAGTACTTC. Its protein is CSVRLAGDSKQYF.

The chain links TRBV4-3 to TRBJ1-1; D ambiguous. Germline values: CDR1 LGHNA, CDR2 YSLEER. The CDR3 extends over 14 amino acids. V was pared by 0 bases and J by 4 bases, with 9 bases between. This CDR3 reads CASSQDGVGTEAFF. For the CDR3, the DNA is TGCGCCAGCAGCCAAGATGGTGTCGGCACTGAAGCTTTCTTT.

The gene calls are TRBV7-9 and TRBJ2-1; TRBD1 matches at 9 bases. Per germline, CDR1 SEHNR and CDR2 FQNEAQ (reference sequence). The CDR3 has 14 residues. The trim removed 4 bases at V and 4 bases at J, leaving 2 bases unmatched. CDR3 DNA: TGTGCCAGCAGCTCAGGACAGGGGTACAATGAGCAGTTCTTC. It encodes CASSSGQGYNEQFF.

The CDR3 region is CASSGQQVRSGNEQFF. The CDR3, as DNA: TGTGCCAGTAGTGGACAACAGGTCCGGAGTGGCAATGAGCAGTTCTTC. V gene TRBV19 combines with J gene TRBJ2-1, with D possibly matching TRBD1 (5 bases). Germline V gene lookup returns CDR1 LNHDA and CDR2 SQIVND (reference sequence). The V and J ends lost 5 bases and 6 bases respectively, with 20 bases between them. The CDR3 totals 16 residues.

The chain carries TRBV29-1 and TRBJ2-7, with D unresolved. Trimming pared 3 bases from V and 6 bases from J, leaving 12 bases between. CDR1 and CDR2 (germline): SQVTM, ANQGSEA. The CDR3 has 12 residues. The CDR3 region is CSVDAEVGEQYF. CDR3 sequence (DNA): TGCAGCGTTGACGCAGAGGTTGGCGAGCAGTACTTC.

This rearrangement joins TRBV19 to TRBJ1-2; 8 bases are shared with TRBD1. The CDR3 length is 15 residues. With 11 bases clipped from V and 6 bases from J, the junction kept 17 bases outside the gene matches. Germline-derived CDR1 and CDR2 are LNHDA and SQIVND (reference sequence). The CDR3 loop is CAPGGGGIGRHGYTF. The CDR3 DNA follows: TGTGCCCCAGGGGGCGGCGGGATAGGAAGGCATGGCTACACCTTC.

This rearrangement joins TRBV6-6 to TRBJ2-3, with 9 bases lining up with TRBD2. In germline, CDR1 is MNHNY, CDR2 SVGAGI (reference sequence). CDR3 length: 16 amino acids. V shed 6 bases and J 1 base; nucleotides not matched to a gene: 8. The CDR3 is CASSLAGARGTDTQYF. The DNA for the CDR3 is TGTGCCAGCAGCTTAGCGGGAGCGAGGGGCACAGATACGCAGTATTTT.

This chain uses TRBV28 with TRBJ2-1, with TRBD2 matching 9 bases. The CDR3 has 15 amino acids. Germline trimming cut 6 bases from V and 1 base from J; bases unmatched to any gene: 4. Germline values: CDR1 MDHEN, CDR2 SYDVKM. The CDR3 nucleotides read TGTGCCAGCAGACTTAGCGGGAGTTCCTACAATGAGCAGTTCTTC. Translated, it gives CASRLSGSSYNEQFF.

This rearrangement joins TRBV5-1 to TRBJ1-1; weak D call: TRBD1 (5 bases). The CDR3 runs to 13 residues. Germline CDR1 and CDR2: SGHRS and YFSETQ. V was cut by 5 bases and J by 3 bases, with 11 bases left in between. As DNA, the CDR3 is TGCGCCAGCAGACCCGACAGAGACACTGAAGCTTTCTTT. Its protein product is CASRPDRDTEAFF.

The chain uses TRBV11-1 and TRBJ1-3, with a possible D match to TRBD1 (6 bases). Germline assignment: CDR1 SGHAT and CDR2 FQDESV (reference sequence). The CDR3 runs to 14 residues. V was cut by 2 bases and J by 5 bases, with 10 bases left in between. The CDR3 DNA sequence: TGTGCCAGCAGCTTAACGACAGGAAGAAACACCATATATTTT. It yields the protein CASSLTTGRNTIYF.

The chain joins TRBV6-5 to TRBJ2-7; 10 bases line up with TRBD1. This CDR3 is 14 amino acids long. J was trimmed by 5 bases and V by 0 bases; bases with no gene match: 1. Germline CDR1 and CDR2: MNHEY and SVGAGI. CDR3 region: CASSYSGTGDEQYF. CDR3 in DNA: TGTGCCAGCAGTTACTCCGGGACAGGGGACGAGCAGTACTTC.

The chain uses TRBV19 and TRBJ1-2, with TRBD1 identical over 8 bases. CDR3 length equals 14 residues. Trimming cost V 4 bases and J 7 bases; bases outside gene matches: 8. Germline V gene data show CDR1 as LNHDA and CDR2 as SQIVND (reference sequence). CDR3 coding DNA: TGTGCCAGTAGTACCGGGACAGGTACAGTTGGCTACACCTTC. The encoded protein is CASSTGTGTVGYTF.

This sequence joins TRBV2 and TRBJ1-1, with no clear D. The V gene lost 4 bases and the J gene lost 1 base, with 10 bases spanning the gap. The CDR3 is made up of 14 amino acids. The germline V gene encodes CDR1 SNHLY and CDR2 FYNNEI. This CDR3 reads CASSVEPGNTEAFF. The CDR3 DNA sequence: TGTGCCAGCAGTGTGGAACCAGGGAACACTGAAGCTTTCTTT. Drawing the rest from reference TRBV2 and TRBJ1-1, the complete variable domain is EPEVTQTPSHQVTQMGQEVILRCVPISNHLYFYWYRQILGQKVEFLVSFYNNEISEKSEIFDDQFSVERPDGSNFTLKIRSTKLEDSAMYFCASSVEPGNTEAFFGQGTRLTVV.

The J gene is TRBJ1-1, the V gene TRBV18, with D hard to call. CDR1 is KGHSH, CDR2 LQKENI, per germline. V was clipped by 6 bases and J by 4 bases, with 15 bases between them. The CDR3 totals 14 residues. CDR3: CASSFDYSATEAFF. CDR3 DNA: TGTGCCAGCTCCTTCGACTACAGCGCCACTGAAGCTTTCTTT.

V and J are TRBV6-1 and TRBJ2-1, with TRBD2 matching over 11 bases. There are 18 residues in the CDR3. The ends lost 2 bases at V and 7 bases at J; junction bases unmatched: 13. In germline, CDR1 is MNHNS, CDR2 SASEGT. CDR3 loop: CASSETSGSVRKQNEQFF. Written as DNA, the CDR3 is TGTGCCAGCAGTGAAACTAGCGGGAGTGTTCGCAAACAAAATGAGCAGTTCTTC.

This clone was counted once. This chain connects TRBV25-1 to TRBJ2-3, with a weak D call TRBD1 (6 bases). Germline CDR1 reads MGHDK; CDR2 reads SYGVNS. CDR3 length: 13 amino acids. V gave up 6 bases and J gave up 4 bases, with 11 bases separating them. CDR3 sequence: CASSRDTADTQYF. The CDR3 nucleotides are TGTGCCAGCAGCCGGGACACAGCAGATACGCAGTATTTT.